This entry features one T cell receptor beta chain sequence. Its antigen is unidentified. This sample is drawn from a study of T cell responses to AZD1222 COVID-19 vaccine. Overall study findings and caveats: It was only after the peak T cell response that any repertoires were sampled. Donors skewed white British and female; clonal diversity was possibly underestimated.

The method was immunoSEQ multiplex PCR; TCRdb's version includes in-frame clones alone and lacks a portion of them. The sample holds nearly 90,000 clones, 80% to 90% seen once. The TCR comes from an adult in good health. The sample here was peripheral blood, taken on day 0 of MenACWY control vaccination.

The CDR3 region has the DNA TGTGCCAGTAGCCCCACTAGCGGGGGTGTCACAGATACGCAGTATTTT. Translated, it gives CASSPTSGGVTDTQYF. The chain joins TRBV19 to TRBJ2-3; 11 bases fit TRBD2. This CDR3 is 16 amino acids long. The J segment lost 2 bases and the V segment lost 6 bases, leaving 7 bases of the junction unmatched. CDR1 and CDR2 from the germline V gene are LNHDA and SQIVND (reference sequence).